Listed here is a single T cell receptor (beta chain). Its antigen is not identified. The CDR3 is 14 residues long. The germline gives CDR1 MGHDK, CDR2 SYGVNS. V lost 6 bases, J lost 2 bases, and 3 bases stayed unmatched. This sample was taken from a study of T cell clones after liver transplantation. Overall study context: TCRbeta sequencing after a pre-transplant mixed lymphocyte reaction identified graft-donor-reactive clones, later tracked in post-transplant blood.

Sequencing was performed with immunoSEQ multiplex PCR; in TCRdb, only in-frame clones are kept and a portion is missing. The table includes tens of thousands of clones, around four fifths detected once. Study outcomes and limitations: Compared with third party-reactive sequences, donor-reactive ones declined more, independent of withdrawal success. In most of the 8 subjects, circulating graft-donor-reactive CD4 TCRbeta sequences fell significantly after transplant. Low donor cell numbers restricted donor-reactive repertoire measurement in two subjects.

Specimen: CD4+ T cells from blood, collected just over 45 months after liver transplant. The receptor was isolated from a human patient who received a liver transplant. The graft donor may have contributed some T cells. The J gene is TRBJ1-3, the V gene TRBV25-1; 8 nucleotides match TRBD1. CDR3 DNA: TGTGCCAGCAGGGACAGGGCAACTGGAAACACCATATATTTT. Its translation is CASRDRATGNTIYF.